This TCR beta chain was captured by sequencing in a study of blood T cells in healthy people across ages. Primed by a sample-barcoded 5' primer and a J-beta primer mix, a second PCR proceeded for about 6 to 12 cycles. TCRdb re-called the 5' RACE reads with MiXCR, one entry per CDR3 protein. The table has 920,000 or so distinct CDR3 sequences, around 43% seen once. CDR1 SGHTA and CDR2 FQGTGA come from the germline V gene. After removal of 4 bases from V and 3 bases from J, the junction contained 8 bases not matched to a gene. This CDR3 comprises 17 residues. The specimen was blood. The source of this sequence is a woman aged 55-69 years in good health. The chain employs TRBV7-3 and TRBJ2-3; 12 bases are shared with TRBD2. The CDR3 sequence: CASSSLSSGRGTDTQYF. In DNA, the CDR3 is TGTGCCAGCAGCTCCCTTTCTAGCGGGAGGGGAACAGATACGCAGTATTTT.